In its sample, the clone carrying this TCR beta chain was seen a few times. Method: immunoSEQ multiplex PCR; TCRdb's copy keeps in-frame clones and lacks some. The repertoire holds 70,000 to 75,000 clones, about 85% seen once, with around 3.2% in the top ten. The data originate from a study of T cell changes during pregnancy in multiple sclerosis. The clonotype originates from a female donor with multiple sclerosis, enrolled in a pregnancy study. The sequencing used peripheral blood, collected before pregnancy.

CDR3 in amino acids: CASSLNPQGDSPLHF. The CDR3 DNA reads TGTGCCAGCAGCCTTAACCCACAAGGAGATTCACCCCTCCACTTT. The genes are TRBV7-9 and TRBJ1-6, with D unclear. This CDR3 comprises 15 residues. V lost 5 bases to trimming and J lost 8 bases, with 16 bases between them. Germline V gene lookup returns CDR1 SEHNR and CDR2 FQNEAQ (reference sequence).